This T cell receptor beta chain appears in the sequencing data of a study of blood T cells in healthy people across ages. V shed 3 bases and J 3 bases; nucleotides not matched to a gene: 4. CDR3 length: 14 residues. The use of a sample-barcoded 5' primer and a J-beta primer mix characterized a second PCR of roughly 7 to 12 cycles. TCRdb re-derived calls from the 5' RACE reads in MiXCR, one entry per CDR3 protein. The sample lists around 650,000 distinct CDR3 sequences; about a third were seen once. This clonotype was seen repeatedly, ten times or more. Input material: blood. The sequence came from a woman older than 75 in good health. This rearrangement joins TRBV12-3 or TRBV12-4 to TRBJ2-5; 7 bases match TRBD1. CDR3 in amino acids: CASSFGQVKETQYF. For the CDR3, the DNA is TGTGCCAGCAGTTTTGGACAGGTGAAAGAGACCCAGTACTTC.